A selection of T cell receptor beta chains follows, all from one sample in a study of T cell repertoires in cytomegalovirus infection. TCRdb itself ran the reads through MiXCR, one entry per CDR3 protein. The sample yields 250,000 to 300,000 distinct CDR3 sequences, around 25% seen once. The specimen was PBMCs. These receptors originate from a human donor in good health (CMV status not recorded). Some clones in this sample may be carry-over from other donors' samples. Each CDR3 is given with its conserved first and last residue. Each record gives: D gene, J gene, V gene, clone size, CDR3 DNA, CDR3 protein. D genes are given only for firm matches. Size is stated for part of the rows, as once, few or many counts, or as a class when the clone is expanded.

D gene: TRBD2; J gene: TRBJ2-1; V gene: TRBV7-9; clone size: .; CDR3 DNA: TGTGCCAGCATTGGGAGCGGGAGTTCGAATGAGCAGTTCTTC; CDR3 protein: CASIGSGSSNEQFF
D gene: .; J gene: TRBJ2-6; V gene: TRBV28; clone size: .; CDR3 DNA: TGTGCCAGCATCAGGCCTTCTGGGGCCAACGTCCTGACTTTC; CDR3 protein: CASIRPSGANVLTF
D gene: .; J gene: TRBJ1-1; V gene: TRBV11-2; clone size: .; CDR3 DNA: TGTGCCAGCAGCTTTGTGGGGGGTGGTGGTACTGAAGCTTTCTTT; CDR3 protein: CASSFVGGGGTEAFF
D gene: .; J gene: TRBJ1-6; V gene: TRBV6-1; clone size: many; CDR3 DNA: TGTGCCAGCACCGCCCGGGGCAAGTGGTCACCCCTCCACTTT; CDR3 protein: CASTARGKWSPLHF
D gene: TRBD2; J gene: TRBJ2-5; V gene: TRBV27; clone size: .; CDR3 DNA: TGTGCCAGCAGTTCCATAGCGGGAGGGCCCGAGACCCAGTACTTC; CDR3 protein: CASSSIAGGPETQYF
D gene: .; J gene: TRBJ2-7; V gene: TRBV20-1; clone size: .; CDR3 DNA: TGCAGTGCTAGGAGGCGCGGGACTTTGACCTACGAGCAGTACTTC; CDR3 protein: CSARRRGTLTYEQYF
D gene: TRBD1; J gene: TRBJ2-1; V gene: TRBV28; clone size: few; CDR3 DNA: TGTGCCAGCAGTAGTGCGGGACAGGGCTACAATGAGCAGTTCTTC; CDR3 protein: CASSSAGQGYNEQFF
D gene: TRBD1; J gene: TRBJ2-6; V gene: TRBV7-2; clone size: many; CDR3 DNA: TGTGCCAGCAGCTTAACTAGACAGGGAACCGGGGCCAACGTCCTGACTTTC; CDR3 protein: CASSLTRQGTGANVLTF
D gene: TRBD1; J gene: TRBJ2-7; V gene: TRBV15; clone size: .; CDR3 DNA: TGTGCCACCAGCACTAGACAGGGGTACGAGCAGTACTTC; CDR3 protein: CATSTRQGYEQYF
D gene: TRBD1; J gene: TRBJ2-5; V gene: TRBV12-3/TRBV12-4; clone size: .; CDR3 DNA: TGTGCCAGCAGTTTAAGAGACAGGGAGAAGACCCAGTACTTC; CDR3 protein: CASSLRDREKTQYF
D gene: TRBD2; J gene: TRBJ2-1; V gene: TRBV7-2; clone size: many; CDR3 DNA: TGTGCCAGCAGCTTAGCGGGGACTAGCGGAGGATACAATGAGCAGTTCTTC; CDR3 protein: CASSLAGTSGGYNEQFF
D gene: .; J gene: TRBJ2-7; V gene: TRBV20-1; clone size: .; CDR3 DNA: TGCAGTGCTAGAGATTCTGGAGAGGGGTCCTACGAGCAGTACTTC; CDR3 protein: CSARDSGEGSYEQYF
D gene: .; J gene: TRBJ2-3; V gene: TRBV7-6; clone size: few; CDR3 DNA: TGTGCCAGCAGCCTCCTAACTAGGCGTTCCGATACGCAGTATTTT; CDR3 protein: CASSLLTRRSDTQYF
D gene: .; J gene: TRBJ2-3; V gene: TRBV7-8; clone size: many; CDR3 DNA: TGTGCCAGCAGCTTAGCCAGGTTAAGCACAGATACGCAGTATTTT; CDR3 protein: CASSLARLSTDTQYF
D gene: TRBD1; J gene: TRBJ1-1; V gene: TRBV11-2; clone size: .; CDR3 DNA: TGTGCCAGCAGCTCGGACAGGGGGCGGTACACTGAAGCTTTCTTT; CDR3 protein: CASSSDRGRYTEAFF
D gene: TRBD2; J gene: TRBJ2-3; V gene: TRBV20-1; clone size: .; CDR3 DNA: TGCAGTGCTCTTACTAGCGGGGGTGGTGATACGCAGTATTTT; CDR3 protein: CSALTSGGGDTQYF
D gene: .; J gene: TRBJ2-3; V gene: TRBV10-3; clone size: .; CDR3 DNA: TGTGCCATCATGACGGGACGCAGTAGCACAGATACGCAGTATTTT; CDR3 protein: CAIMTGRSSTDTQYF
D gene: TRBD1; J gene: TRBJ2-2; V gene: TRBV4-1; clone size: .; CDR3 DNA: TGCGCCAGCAGCCGCGTCCGGGACAGGGCCGACAGCGGGGAGCTGTTTTTT; CDR3 protein: CASSRVRDRADSGELFF
D gene: .; J gene: TRBJ2-1; V gene: TRBV7-6; clone size: .; CDR3 DNA: TGTGCCAGCAGCTTAGAAGGTGATCCCTACAATGAGCAGTTCTTC; CDR3 protein: CASSLEGDPYNEQFF
D gene: .; J gene: TRBJ2-2; V gene: TRBV4-1; clone size: few; CDR3 DNA: TGCGCCAGCAGCCAACCCGGGACGAACACCGGGGAGCTGTTTTTT; CDR3 protein: CASSQPGTNTGELFF
D gene: TRBD2; J gene: TRBJ2-3; V gene: TRBV12-3/TRBV12-4; clone size: many; CDR3 DNA: TGTGCCAGCAGTCTAGCGGAAACAGATACGCAGTATTTT; CDR3 protein: CASSLAETDTQYF
D gene: TRBD2; J gene: TRBJ2-1; V gene: TRBV5-1; clone size: .; CDR3 DNA: TGCGCCAGCAGCTTGAGTCAGGGAGGGGATGAGCAGTTCTTC; CDR3 protein: CASSLSQGGDEQFF
D gene: TRBD1; J gene: TRBJ1-4; V gene: TRBV7-2; clone size: .; CDR3 DNA: TGTGCCAGCAGCCCCAGGGGGATATCTAATGAAAAACTGTTTTTT; CDR3 protein: CASSPRGISNEKLFF
D gene: TRBD1; J gene: TRBJ2-6; V gene: TRBV20-1; clone size: once; CDR3 DNA: TGCAGTGCTAGAGGTGACAGGGGCTCCTTTTCTGGGGCCAACGTCCTGACTTTC; CDR3 protein: CSARGDRGSFSGANVLTF
D gene: .; J gene: TRBJ2-7; V gene: TRBV12-3/TRBV12-4; clone size: .; CDR3 DNA: TGTGCCAGCAGACCTTCTTATCCTACCTACGAGCAGTACTTC; CDR3 protein: CASRPSYPTYEQYF
D gene: .; J gene: TRBJ1-1; V gene: TRBV7-9; clone size: many; CDR3 DNA: TGTGCCAGCGAAAGGGGCATGAACACTGAAGCTTTCTTT; CDR3 protein: CASERGMNTEAFF
D gene: .; J gene: TRBJ1-4; V gene: TRBV7-2; clone size: few; CDR3 DNA: TGTGCCAGCAGCTTAGGAGGTCGGAACAATGAAAAACTGTTTTTT; CDR3 protein: CASSLGGRNNEKLFF
D gene: .; J gene: TRBJ1-2; V gene: TRBV7-9; clone size: .; CDR3 DNA: TGTGCCAGCAGCGACAACAGAGTAGCTAACTATGGCTACACCTTC; CDR3 protein: CASSDNRVANYGYTF
D gene: .; J gene: TRBJ2-3; V gene: TRBV5-1; clone size: .; CDR3 DNA: TGCGCCAGCAGCTTGATTAGCGGCAGCACAGATACGCAGTATTTT; CDR3 protein: CASSLISGSTDTQYF
D gene: .; J gene: TRBJ1-2; V gene: TRBV7-6; clone size: .; CDR3 DNA: TGTGCCAGCAGCGAGATGAGGGCAGATGGCTACACCTTC; CDR3 protein: CASSEMRADGYTF
D gene: TRBD2; J gene: TRBJ2-1; V gene: TRBV7-2; clone size: .; CDR3 DNA: TGTGCCAGCAGCACGACTAGCGGGTACTACAATGAGCAGTTCTTC; CDR3 protein: CASSTTSGYYNEQFF
D gene: TRBD1; J gene: TRBJ2-4; V gene: TRBV5-1; clone size: .; CDR3 DNA: TGCGCCAGCAGCTTACTGGGACAGGAAAACATTCAGTACTTC; CDR3 protein: CASSLLGQENIQYF
D gene: TRBD2; J gene: TRBJ2-1; V gene: TRBV28; clone size: .; CDR3 DNA: TGTGCCAGCAGTTGGACTAGCGGGAATAACAATGAGCAGTTCTTC; CDR3 protein: CASSWTSGNNNEQFF
D gene: .; J gene: TRBJ2-1; V gene: TRBV20-1; clone size: .; CDR3 DNA: TGCAGTGCTAGTGGCTTTTTCAATGAGCAGTTCTTC; CDR3 protein: CSASGFFNEQFF
D gene: .; J gene: TRBJ2-1; V gene: TRBV6-2/TRBV6-3; clone size: .; CDR3 DNA: TGTGCCAGCAGCCCTCCCCGCGGGACCTCTTACAATGAGCAGTTCTTC; CDR3 protein: CASSPPRGTSYNEQFF
D gene: TRBD2; J gene: TRBJ2-6; V gene: TRBV11-2; clone size: many; CDR3 DNA: TGTGCCAGCAGCCTAGGACTAGAGGCAGGGGCCAACGTCCTGACTTTC; CDR3 protein: CASSLGLEAGANVLTF
D gene: .; J gene: TRBJ2-2; V gene: TRBV7-2; clone size: many; CDR3 DNA: TGTGCCAGCAGTTCAGGGTCGAACACCGGGGAGCTGTTTTTT; CDR3 protein: CASSSGSNTGELFF
D gene: TRBD1; J gene: TRBJ1-6; V gene: TRBV7-2; clone size: many; CDR3 DNA: TGTGCCAGCAGCCTCCAGCGGGGACAGGGGAATTCACCCCTCCACTTT; CDR3 protein: CASSLQRGQGNSPLHF
D gene: .; J gene: TRBJ2-1; V gene: TRBV12-3/TRBV12-4; clone size: few; CDR3 DNA: TGTGCCAGCAGCAAAGACTACAATGAGCAGTTCTTC; CDR3 protein: CASSKDYNEQFF
D gene: .; J gene: TRBJ2-1; V gene: TRBV20-1; clone size: few; CDR3 DNA: TGCAGTGCTAGGATCGCCGCGGTTTCCTACAATGAGCAGTTCTTC; CDR3 protein: CSARIAAVSYNEQFF
D gene: .; J gene: TRBJ1-5; V gene: TRBV15; clone size: .; CDR3 DNA: TGTGCCACTTCCCTAGGAAATCAGCCCCAGCATTTT; CDR3 protein: CATSLGNQPQHF
D gene: .; J gene: TRBJ2-7; V gene: TRBV7-9; clone size: many; CDR3 DNA: TGTGCCAGCAGCTTAGGACTAGACAGTAGCGAGCAGTACTTC; CDR3 protein: CASSLGLDSSEQYF
D gene: .; J gene: TRBJ1-5; V gene: TRBV7-2; clone size: many; CDR3 DNA: TGTGCCAGCAGTCTATCCCCCGATCAGCCCCAGCATTTT; CDR3 protein: CASSLSPDQPQHF
D gene: TRBD1; J gene: TRBJ2-7; V gene: TRBV28; clone size: few; CDR3 DNA: TGTGCCAGCAGCCGGGGACAGGGCCCCTACGAGCAGTACTTC; CDR3 protein: CASSRGQGPYEQYF
D gene: .; J gene: TRBJ2-6; V gene: TRBV13; clone size: once; CDR3 DNA: TGTGCCAGCAGCTTAGGGCAGGGTAACGGGGCCAACGTCCTGACTTTC; CDR3 protein: CASSLGQGNGANVLTF
D gene: .; J gene: TRBJ2-5; V gene: TRBV9; clone size: few; CDR3 DNA: TGTGCCAGCAGCGTAGTCCCAGGGTTGGAGACCCAGTACTTC; CDR3 protein: CASSVVPGLETQYF
D gene: TRBD2; J gene: TRBJ2-1; V gene: TRBV20-1; clone size: few; CDR3 DNA: TGCAGTGCTAGTCTACTAGCGGGAGCCCGCAGGGAGCAGTTCTTC; CDR3 protein: CSASLLAGARREQFF
D gene: TRBD1; J gene: TRBJ2-3; V gene: TRBV19; clone size: many; CDR3 DNA: TGTGCCAGTAGACCGGGACAGGGGACCCTCGATACGCAGTATTTT; CDR3 protein: CASRPGQGTLDTQYF
D gene: .; J gene: TRBJ2-7; V gene: TRBV9; clone size: few; CDR3 DNA: TGTGCCAGCAGCGTAGGCCAGACCTACGAGCAGTACTTC; CDR3 protein: CASSVGQTYEQYF
D gene: .; J gene: TRBJ2-5; V gene: TRBV11-2; clone size: .; CDR3 DNA: TGTGCCAGCAGCTTAGCGGGGGCCTCACAAGAGACCCAGTACTTC; CDR3 protein: CASSLAGASQETQYF